Sequencing of this T cell receptor (beta chain) was carried out in a study of T cells after yellow fever vaccination. The 5'RACE template-switching step produced TCR cDNA and added a universal primer site and UMIs. TCRdb reprocessed the 5' RACE reads with MiXCR, giving one entry per CDR3 protein. The table shows some 400,000 distinct CDR3 sequences, with 18% occurring only once. With 5 bases removed from V and 7 bases from J, the gap between germline ends came to 8 bases. Germline CDR1 reads SGHTA; CDR2 reads FQGTGA. The CDR3 runs 12 residues. The source of this sequence is a man in his late teens or twenties who received the YFV17D yellow fever vaccine. The chain employs TRBV7-3 and TRBJ2-2; no clear D gene. Sample: PBMCs, taken before the yellow fever booster vaccination. The CDR3 DNA sequence: TGTGCCAGCAGCCCCCTGGACGGGGAGCTGTTTTTT. It encodes CASSPLDGELFF.